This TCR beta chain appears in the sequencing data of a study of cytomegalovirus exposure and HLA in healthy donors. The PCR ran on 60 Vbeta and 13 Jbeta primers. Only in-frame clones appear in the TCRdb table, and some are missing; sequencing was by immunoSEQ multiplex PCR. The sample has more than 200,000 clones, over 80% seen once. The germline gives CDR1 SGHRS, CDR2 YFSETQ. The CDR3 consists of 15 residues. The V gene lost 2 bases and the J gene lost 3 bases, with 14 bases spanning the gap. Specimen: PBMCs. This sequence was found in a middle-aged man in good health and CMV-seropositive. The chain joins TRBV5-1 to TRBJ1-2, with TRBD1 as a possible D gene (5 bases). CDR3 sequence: CASSFTLRDYYGYTF. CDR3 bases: TGCGCCAGCAGCTTTACTCTTAGGGACTACTATGGCTACACCTTC.